This T cell receptor beta chain emerged from a study of siplizumab effects on memory and regulatory T cells. Sequencing used immunoSEQ multiplex PCR; TCRdb keeps in-frame clones, though not all of them. The table includes 50,000 to 75,000 clones, 79% detected once. The CDR3 runs to 14 residues. The germline gives CDR1 SGHTA, CDR2 FQGNSA. Germline trimming cut 4 bases from V and 10 bases from J; bases unmatched to any gene: 7. General study findings and limits: Alloreactive sequences tracing back to unstimulated CD4+ memory cells fell significantly with siplizumab.

In regard to this clone: Its matching antigen is unknown.

The sample was memory CD4+ T cells sorted from blood. V usage is TRBV7-2 and J usage is TRBJ2-1, with TRBD1 matching over 10 bases. The sequence came from a human donor in good health. For the CDR3, the DNA is TGTGCCAGCAGCTCGACCGGGACAGGGGACGAGCAGTTCTTC. Translated: CASSSTGTGDEQFF.